This TCR beta chain was identified during a study of memory CD4+ T cells and cytomegalovirus serostatus. Study-wide results and limits: Of approximately 150 reported CMV TCRbeta sequences, 65 to 85 were found in memory CD4+ repertoires.

Original methodology: After removing out-of-frame reads, 2 million to 2.5 million distinct TCRbeta sequences remained. Here immunoSEQ multiplex PCR was the method, and the copy in TCRdb shows in-frame clones only, minus some. That table is the source of V, J and clone size, and D and trimming were worked out from the DNA. The sample shows just over 40,000 clones, 70% to 80% of them seen only once. V lost 2 bases and J 4 bases, leaving 8 bases between the germline ends. CDR1 MNHEY and CDR2 SVGAGI come from the germline V gene. The CDR3 totals 13 residues. Single viable CD3+CD4+CD8-CD45RO+ cells were sorted as the memory CD4+ T cells. Of note for this clone: The antigen is not known.

The source is an adult in good health and CMV-seronegative. This chain uses TRBV6-5 with TRBJ1-2; D uncertain. The material sequenced was memory CD4+ T cells from blood. CDR3 amino acids: CASSYPQTYGYTF. CDR3 in DNA: TGTGCCAGCAGTTACCCCCAGACCTATGGCTACACCTTC.